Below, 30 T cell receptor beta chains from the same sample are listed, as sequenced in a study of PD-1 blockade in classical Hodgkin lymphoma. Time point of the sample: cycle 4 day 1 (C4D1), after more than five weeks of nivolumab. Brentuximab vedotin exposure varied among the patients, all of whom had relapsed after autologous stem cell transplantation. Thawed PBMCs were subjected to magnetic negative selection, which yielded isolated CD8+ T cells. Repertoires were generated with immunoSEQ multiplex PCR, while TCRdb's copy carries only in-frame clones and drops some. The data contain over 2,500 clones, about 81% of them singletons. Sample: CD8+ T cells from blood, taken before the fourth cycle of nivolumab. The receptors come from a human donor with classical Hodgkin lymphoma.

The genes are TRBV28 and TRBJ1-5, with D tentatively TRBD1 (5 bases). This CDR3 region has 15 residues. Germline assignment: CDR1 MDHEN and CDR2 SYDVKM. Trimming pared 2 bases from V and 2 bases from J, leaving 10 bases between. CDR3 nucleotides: TGTGCCAGCAGTTTAGAGCAGGGAGGCAATCAGCCCCAGCATTTT. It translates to CASSLEQGGNQPQHF.

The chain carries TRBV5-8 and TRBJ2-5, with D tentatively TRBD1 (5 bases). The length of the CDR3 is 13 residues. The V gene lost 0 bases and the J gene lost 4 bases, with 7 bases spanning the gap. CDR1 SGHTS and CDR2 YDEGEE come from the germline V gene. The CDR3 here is CASSLGQRETQYF. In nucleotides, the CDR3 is TGTGCCAGCAGCTTGGGACAGAGAGAGACCCAGTACTTC.

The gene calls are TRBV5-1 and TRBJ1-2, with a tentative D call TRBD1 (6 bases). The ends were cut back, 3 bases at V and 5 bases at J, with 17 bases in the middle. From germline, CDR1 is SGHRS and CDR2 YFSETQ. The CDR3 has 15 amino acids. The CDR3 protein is CASSYRTGTDYGYTF. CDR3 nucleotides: TGCGCCAGCAGCTACCGAACAGGGACGGATTATGGCTACACCTTC.

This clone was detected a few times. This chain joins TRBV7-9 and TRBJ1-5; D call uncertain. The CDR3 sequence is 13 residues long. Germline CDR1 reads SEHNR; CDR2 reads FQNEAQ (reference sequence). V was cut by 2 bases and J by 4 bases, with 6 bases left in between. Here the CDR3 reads CASSLTTNQPQHF. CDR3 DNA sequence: TGTGCCAGCAGCTTAACGACAAATCAGCCCCAGCATTTT.

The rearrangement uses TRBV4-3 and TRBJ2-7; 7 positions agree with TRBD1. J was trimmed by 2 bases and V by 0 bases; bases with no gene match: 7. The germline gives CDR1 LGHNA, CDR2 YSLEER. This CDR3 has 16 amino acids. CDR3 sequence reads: CASSQDYDQGAYEQYF. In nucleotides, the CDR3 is TGCGCCAGCAGCCAAGATTATGACCAGGGGGCCTACGAGCAGTACTTC.

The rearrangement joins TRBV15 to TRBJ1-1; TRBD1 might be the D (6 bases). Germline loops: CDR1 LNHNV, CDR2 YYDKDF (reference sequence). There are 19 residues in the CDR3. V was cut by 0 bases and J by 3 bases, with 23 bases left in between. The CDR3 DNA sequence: TGTGCCACCAGCAGAGATCTGTTCCAGACAGGACTTGTTGACACTGAAGCTTTCTTT. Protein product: CATSRDLFQTGLVDTEAFF.

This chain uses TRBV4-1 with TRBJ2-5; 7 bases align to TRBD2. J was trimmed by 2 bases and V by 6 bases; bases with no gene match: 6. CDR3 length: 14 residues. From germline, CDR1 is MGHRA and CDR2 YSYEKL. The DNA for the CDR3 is TGCGCCAGCAGAGAAGTGGGGGGGCAAGAGACCCAGTACTTC. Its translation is CASREVGGQETQYF.

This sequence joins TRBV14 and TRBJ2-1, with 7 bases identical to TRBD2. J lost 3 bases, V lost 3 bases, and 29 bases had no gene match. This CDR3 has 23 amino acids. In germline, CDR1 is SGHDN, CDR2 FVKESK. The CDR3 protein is CASSHNKRDRSTEGWSNYNEQFF. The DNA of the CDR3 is TGTGCCAGCAGCCACAACAAGCGGGACCGTTCCACTGAAGGGTGGTCAAACTACAATGAGCAGTTCTTC.

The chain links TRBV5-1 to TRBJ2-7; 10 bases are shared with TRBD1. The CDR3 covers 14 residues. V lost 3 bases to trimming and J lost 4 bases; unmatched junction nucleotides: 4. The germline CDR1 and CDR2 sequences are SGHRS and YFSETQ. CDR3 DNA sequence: TGCGCCAGCAGCTCCGGGACAGGGGTATACGAGCAGTACTTC. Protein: CASSSGTGVYEQYF.

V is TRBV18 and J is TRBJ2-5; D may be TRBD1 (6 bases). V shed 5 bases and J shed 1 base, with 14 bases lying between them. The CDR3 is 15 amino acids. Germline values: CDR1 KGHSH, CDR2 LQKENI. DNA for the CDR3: TGTGCCAGCTCATATTACAGGGCTACCCAAGAGACCCAGTACTTC. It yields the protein CASSYYRATQETQYF. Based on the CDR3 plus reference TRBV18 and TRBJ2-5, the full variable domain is NAGVMQNPRHLVRRRGQEARLRCSPMKGHSHVYWYRQLPEEGLKFMVYLQKENIIDESGMPKERFSAEFPKEGPSILRIQQVVRGDSAAYFCASSYYRATQETQYFGPGTRLLVL.

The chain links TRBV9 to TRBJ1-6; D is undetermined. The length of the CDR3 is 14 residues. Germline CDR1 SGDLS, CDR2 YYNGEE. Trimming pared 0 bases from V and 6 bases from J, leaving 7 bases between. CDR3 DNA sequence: TGTGCCAGCAGCGTAGGGACCTCTAATTCACCCCTCCACTTT. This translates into CASSVGTSNSPLHF. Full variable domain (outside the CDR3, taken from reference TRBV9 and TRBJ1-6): DSGVTQTPKHLITATGQRVTLRCSPRSGDLSVYWYQQSLDQGLQFLIQYYNGEERAKGNILERFSAQQFPDLHSELNLSSLELGDSALYFCASSVGTSNSPLHFGNGTRLTVT.

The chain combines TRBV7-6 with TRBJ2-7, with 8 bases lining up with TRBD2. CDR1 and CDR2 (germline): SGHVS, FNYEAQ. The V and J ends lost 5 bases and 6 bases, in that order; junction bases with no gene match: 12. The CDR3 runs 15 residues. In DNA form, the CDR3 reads TGTGCCAGCAGCGGAGGAGGGCGGGAGGCCCTCGAGCAGTACTTC. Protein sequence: CASSGGGREALEQYF.

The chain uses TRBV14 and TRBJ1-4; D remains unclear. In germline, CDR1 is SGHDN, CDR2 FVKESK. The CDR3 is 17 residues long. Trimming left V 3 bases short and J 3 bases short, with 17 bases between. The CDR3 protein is CASSHVNRVGSNEKLFF. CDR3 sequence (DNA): TGTGCCAGCAGCCATGTGAATAGGGTTGGGTCTAATGAAAAACTGTTTTTT.

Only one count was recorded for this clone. The chain's CDR3 is CASSQDPLEGGPTDTQYF. CDR3 in DNA: TGTGCCAGCAGCCAAGACCCTTTGGAAGGAGGGCCCACAGATACGCAGTATTTT. The chain couples TRBV14 to TRBJ2-3; weak D call: TRBD2 (6 bases). The CDR3 spans 18 residues. In germline, CDR1 is SGHDN, CDR2 FVKESK. The germline V and J ends were trimmed by 0 bases and 2 bases, with 18 bases remaining between them.

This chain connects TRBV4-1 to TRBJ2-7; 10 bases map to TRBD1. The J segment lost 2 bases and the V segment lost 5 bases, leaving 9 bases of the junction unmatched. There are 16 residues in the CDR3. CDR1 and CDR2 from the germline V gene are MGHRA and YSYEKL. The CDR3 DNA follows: TGCGCCAGCAGCTACTCCGGGACAGGGGAGGCCTACGAGCAGTACTTC. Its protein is CASSYSGTGEAYEQYF.

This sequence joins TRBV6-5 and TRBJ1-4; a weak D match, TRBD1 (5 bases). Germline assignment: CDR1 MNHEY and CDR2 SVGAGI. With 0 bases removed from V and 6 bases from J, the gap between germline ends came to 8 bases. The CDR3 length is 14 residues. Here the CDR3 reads CASSYSMGDEKLFF. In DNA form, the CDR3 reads TGTGCCAGCAGTTACTCGATGGGGGATGAAAAACTGTTTTTT.

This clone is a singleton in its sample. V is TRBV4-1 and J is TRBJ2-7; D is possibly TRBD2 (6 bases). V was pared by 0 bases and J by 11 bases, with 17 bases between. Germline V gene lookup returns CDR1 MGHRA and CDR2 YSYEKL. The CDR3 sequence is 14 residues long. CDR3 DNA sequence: TGCGCCAGCAGCCAAGATCGGGACTTCCGTTCGAAGTACTTC. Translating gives CASSQDRDFRSKYF.

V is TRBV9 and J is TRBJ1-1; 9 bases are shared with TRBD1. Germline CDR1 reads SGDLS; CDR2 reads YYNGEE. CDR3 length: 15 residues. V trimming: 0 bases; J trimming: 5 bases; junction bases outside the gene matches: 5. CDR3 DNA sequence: TGTGCCAGCAGCGTAGGGGACAGGGCATCAACTGAAGCTTTCTTT. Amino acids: CASSVGDRASTEAFF.

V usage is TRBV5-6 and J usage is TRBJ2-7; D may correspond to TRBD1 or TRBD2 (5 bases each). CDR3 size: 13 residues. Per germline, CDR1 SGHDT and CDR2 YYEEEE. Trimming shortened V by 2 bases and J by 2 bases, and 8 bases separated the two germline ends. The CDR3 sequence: CASSFVGAYEQYF. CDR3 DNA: TGTGCCAGCAGCTTTGTGGGGGCCTACGAGCAGTACTTC.

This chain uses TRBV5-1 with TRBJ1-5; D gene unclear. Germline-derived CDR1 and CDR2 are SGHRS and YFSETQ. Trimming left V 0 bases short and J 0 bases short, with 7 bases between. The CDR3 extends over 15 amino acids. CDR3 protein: CASSLEGISNQPQHF. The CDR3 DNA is TGCGCCAGCAGCTTGGAAGGGATTAGCAATCAGCCCCAGCATTTT.

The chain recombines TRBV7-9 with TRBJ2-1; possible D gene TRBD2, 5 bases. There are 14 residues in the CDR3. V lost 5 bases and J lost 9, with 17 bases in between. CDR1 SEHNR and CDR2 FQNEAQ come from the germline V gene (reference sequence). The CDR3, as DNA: TGTGCCAGCAGCCAGGACTTTACTGACGGTGAGCAGTTCTTC. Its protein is CASSQDFTDGEQFF.

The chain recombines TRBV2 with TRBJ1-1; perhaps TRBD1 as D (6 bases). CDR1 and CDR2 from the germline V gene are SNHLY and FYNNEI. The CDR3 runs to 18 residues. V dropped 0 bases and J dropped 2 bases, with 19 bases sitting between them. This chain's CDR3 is CASSEALLISGANTEAFF. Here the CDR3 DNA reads TGTGCCAGCAGTGAAGCGCTCCTAATTTCAGGGGCAAACACTGAAGCTTTCTTT.

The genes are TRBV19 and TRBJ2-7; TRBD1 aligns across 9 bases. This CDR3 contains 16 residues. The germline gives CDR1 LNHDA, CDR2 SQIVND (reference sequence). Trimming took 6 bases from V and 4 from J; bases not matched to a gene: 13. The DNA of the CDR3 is TGTGCCAGTAGCCAAACTCTCGGGACAGGGACTTACGAGCAGTACTTC. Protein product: CASSQTLGTGTYEQYF.

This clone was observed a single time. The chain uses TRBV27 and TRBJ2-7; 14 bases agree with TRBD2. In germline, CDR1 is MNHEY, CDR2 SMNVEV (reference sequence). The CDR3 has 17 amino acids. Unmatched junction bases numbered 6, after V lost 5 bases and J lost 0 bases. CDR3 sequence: CASSPGTSGGPSYEQYF. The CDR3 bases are TGTGCCAGCAGTCCTGGGACTAGCGGGGGACCCTCCTACGAGCAGTACTTC.

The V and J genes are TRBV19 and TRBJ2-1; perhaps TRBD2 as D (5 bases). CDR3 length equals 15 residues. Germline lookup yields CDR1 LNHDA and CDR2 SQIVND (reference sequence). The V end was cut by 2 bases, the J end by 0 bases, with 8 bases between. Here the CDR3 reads CASSITGSSYNEQFF. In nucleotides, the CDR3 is TGTGCCAGTAGTATAACGGGAAGCTCCTACAATGAGCAGTTCTTC.

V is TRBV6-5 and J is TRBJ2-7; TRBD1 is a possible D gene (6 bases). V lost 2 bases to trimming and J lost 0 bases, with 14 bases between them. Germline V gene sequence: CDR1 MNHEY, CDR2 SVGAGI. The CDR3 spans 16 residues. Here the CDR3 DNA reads TGTGCCAGCAGTTACCAGGGTTGGGACAACTCCTACGAGCAGTACTTC. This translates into CASSYQGWDNSYEQYF.

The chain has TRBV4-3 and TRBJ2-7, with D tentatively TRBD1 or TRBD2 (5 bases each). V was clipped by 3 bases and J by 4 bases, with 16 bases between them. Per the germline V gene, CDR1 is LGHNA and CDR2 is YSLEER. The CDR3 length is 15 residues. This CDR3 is CASSHSRDPGYEQYF. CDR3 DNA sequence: TGCGCCAGCAGCCACTCCCGGGACCCGGGGTACGAGCAGTACTTC.

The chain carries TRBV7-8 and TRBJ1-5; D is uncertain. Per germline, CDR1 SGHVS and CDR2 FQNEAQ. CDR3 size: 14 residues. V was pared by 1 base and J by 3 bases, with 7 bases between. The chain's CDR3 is CASSLEVTNQPQHF. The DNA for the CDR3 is TGTGCCAGCAGCTTAGAAGTTACCAATCAGCCCCAGCATTTT.

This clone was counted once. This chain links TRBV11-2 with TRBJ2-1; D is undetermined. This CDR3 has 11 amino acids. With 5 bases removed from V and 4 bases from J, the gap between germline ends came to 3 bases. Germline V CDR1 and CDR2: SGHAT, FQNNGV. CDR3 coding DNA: TGTGCCAGCAGCGGATACAATGAGCAGTTCTTC. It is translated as CASSGYNEQFF.

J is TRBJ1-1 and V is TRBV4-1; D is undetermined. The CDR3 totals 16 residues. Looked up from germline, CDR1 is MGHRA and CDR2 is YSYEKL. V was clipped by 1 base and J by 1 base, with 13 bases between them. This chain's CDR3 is CASSQAETEENTEAFF. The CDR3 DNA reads TGCGCCAGCAGCCAAGCGGAAACAGAAGAGAACACTGAAGCTTTCTTT.